These 21 T cell receptor beta chains came from one sample sequenced in a study of identifying expanded T cells in peripheral blood. Assay used: immunoSEQ multiplex PCR; TCRdb lists only in-frame clones, some missing. The sample holds about 90,000 clones, 75% to 90% seen once. Sequencing input: blood. The receptors derive from a person between 18 and 75 years old in good health.

The chain carries TRBV10-3 and TRBJ1-3, with a weak D call TRBD1 (6 bases). Trimming pared 9 bases from V and 0 bases from J, leaving 9 bases between. The CDR3 sequence is 13 residues long. CDR1 is ENHRY, CDR2 SYGVKD, per germline. DNA of the CDR3: TGTGCCATAGGGGGTATCTCTGGAAACACCATATATTTT. Translating gives CAIGGISGNTIYF.

This chain uses TRBV19 with TRBJ2-3, with D hard to call. Trimming stripped 9 bases from V and 0 bases from J, with 10 bases between. Germline V gene lookup returns CDR1 LNHDA and CDR2 SQIVND (reference sequence). The CDR3 totals 13 residues. CDR3 loop: CASRLPSTDTQYF. DNA for the CDR3: TGTGCCAGCCGGCTCCCTAGCACAGATACGCAGTATTTT.

The chain links TRBV6-1 to TRBJ1-5, with D possibly matching TRBD1 (6 bases). The CDR3 loop spans 14 amino acids. Germline assignment: CDR1 MNHNS and CDR2 SASEGT. V was trimmed by 4 bases and J by 7 bases, leaving 14 bases between them. The DNA of the CDR3 is TGTGCCAGCAGTGTTTGGACAGTACAACAGCCCCAGCATTTT. Translating it yields CASSVWTVQQPQHF.

The chain employs TRBV2 and TRBJ1-6; a weak D match, TRBD1 (5 bases). Germline lookup yields CDR1 SNHLY and CDR2 FYNNEI. CDR3 length equals 14 residues. The ends were cut back, 7 bases at V and 3 bases at J, with 10 bases in the middle. CDR3 coding DNA: TGTGCCAGCACTCAGGGCGGCTATAATTCACCCCTCCACTTT. Residues: CASTQGGYNSPLHF.

This chain links TRBV2 with TRBJ1-6; D unresolved. The CDR3 spans 11 residues. The V gene's germline CDR1 is SNHLY and CDR2 FYNNEI. Trimming pared 6 bases from V and 8 bases from J, leaving 5 bases between. CDR3 sequence (DNA): TGTGCCAGCAGCGACGATTCACCCCTCCACTTT. It is translated as CASSDDSPLHF.

The V and J genes are TRBV6-5 and TRBJ2-7, with 8 bases lining up with TRBD2. The CDR3 loop spans 15 amino acids. Unmatched junction bases numbered 11, after V lost 7 bases and J lost 3 bases. Germline-derived CDR1 and CDR2 are MNHEY and SVGAGI. CDR3 DNA sequence: TGTGCCAGCACCTCTCCCGGGGGGGCTTACTACGAGCAGTACTTC. Amino acids: CASTSPGGAYYEQYF.

V gene TRBV7-6 combines with J gene TRBJ2-1; D gene unclear. Germline CDR1 and CDR2: SGHVS and FNYEAQ. V was pared by 0 bases and J by 8 bases, with 11 bases between. This CDR3 comprises 14 residues. The CDR3, as DNA: TGTGCCAGCAGCTTAGCGGCGGCAGGAGATGAGCAGTTCTTC. Translated, it gives CASSLAAAGDEQFF.

The V call is TRBV6-5, the J call TRBJ1-1; possibly TRBD1 for D (5 bases). Germline values: CDR1 MNHEY, CDR2 SVGAGI. Trimming shortened V by 5 bases and J by 6 bases, and 19 bases separated the two germline ends. This CDR3 has 15 residues. Written as DNA, the CDR3 is TGTGCCAGCAGTGGACAAAGGGTGGGCCAGCCTGAAGCTTTCTTT. It yields the protein CASSGQRVGQPEAFF.

The V and J genes are TRBV30 and TRBJ2-2; D is uncertain. Germline loops: CDR1 GTSNPN, CDR2 SVGIG (reference sequence). The V gene lost 2 bases and the J gene lost 4 bases, with 8 bases spanning the gap. The CDR3 contains 13 residues. CDR3 coding DNA: TGTGCCTGGAGTCTAGGGCTCACCGGGGAGCTGTTTTTT. This sequence encodes CAWSLGLTGELFF.

The J gene is TRBJ1-1, the V gene TRBV12-5, with a possible D match to TRBD1 (5 bases). The CDR3 length is 14 residues. Trimming cost V 2 bases and J 2 bases, with 9 bases left between them. Germline V gene sequence: CDR1 LGHNT, CDR2 FRNRAP. This CDR3 is CASGLRDPNTEAFF. CDR3 nucleotide sequence: TGTGCTAGTGGTTTGAGGGACCCTAACACTGAAGCTTTCTTT.

The rearrangement uses TRBV5-5 and TRBJ2-3; D gene uncertain. In germline, CDR1 is SGHKS, CDR2 YYEKEE (reference sequence). This CDR3 has 16 residues. Trimming stripped 3 bases from V and 2 bases from J, with 16 bases between. The CDR3 nucleotides read TGTGCCAGCAGCTCCAGCCTAGTGTTAGACACAGATACGCAGTATTTT. Its translation is CASSSSLVLDTDTQYF.

A few counts support this clone. The chain joins TRBV7-9 to TRBJ1-6, with a weak D call TRBD1 (5 bases). V was cut by 8 bases and J by 16 bases, with 12 bases left in between. CDR3 length: 10 residues. Germline V gene lookup returns CDR1 SEHNR and CDR2 FQNEAQ (reference sequence). The CDR3 is CASYGGTLHF. CDR3 nucleotide sequence: TGTGCCAGCTACGGGGGGACGCTCCACTTT.

The V call is TRBV5-1, the J call TRBJ2-5; 7 bases map to TRBD1. The ends lost 4 bases at V and 4 bases at J; junction bases unmatched: 4. Germline V gene sequence: CDR1 SGHRS, CDR2 YFSETQ. The CDR3 covers 13 residues. The CDR3 nucleotides read TGCGCCAGCAGCACGGGACAGAGAGAGACCCAGTACTTC. Protein: CASSTGQRETQYF.

V is TRBV6-6 and J is TRBJ1-2; no definite D call. This CDR3 contains 13 residues. V was trimmed by 1 base and J by 6 bases, leaving 9 bases between them. The germline CDR1 and CDR2 sequences are MNHNY and SVGAGI (reference sequence). This chain's CDR3 is CASSYFGDNGYTF. The CDR3 DNA reads TGTGCCAGCAGTTACTTTGGGGATAATGGCTACACCTTC.

This chain connects TRBV7-2 to TRBJ1-2; 9 bases are shared with TRBD1. Germline CDR1 and CDR2: SGHTA and FQGNSA. Germline trimming cut 5 bases from V and 8 bases from J; bases unmatched to any gene: 15. The CDR3 is made up of 16 amino acids. The CDR3 DNA sequence: TGTGCCAGCAGCAAAATGGTTGGGACAGGGAGGGTCGGCTACACCTTC. This translates into CASSKMVGTGRVGYTF. The full variable domain, with the rest looked up from reference TRBV7-2 and TRBJ1-2, is GAGVSQSPSNKVTEKGKDVELRCDPISGHTALYWYRQSLGQGLEFLIYFQGNSAPDKSGLPSDRFSAERTGGSVSTLTIQRTQQEDSAVYLCASSKMVGTGRVGYTFGSGTRLTVV.

This clone was seen a single time. This sample also contains other DNA sequences that code for the same CDR3. The chain has TRBV5-1 and TRBJ1-1; the D is unclear. V was trimmed by 5 bases and J by 0 bases, leaving 8 bases between them. The CDR3 covers 13 residues. Germline-derived CDR1 and CDR2 are SGHRS and YFSETQ. The CDR3 reads CASRGRLNTEAFF. Written as DNA, the CDR3 is TGCGCCAGCAGGGGCAGGTTGAACACTGAAGCTTTCTTT.

The chain joins TRBV27 to TRBJ1-3; possibly TRBD1 for D (6 bases). Trimming cost V 5 bases and J 3 bases, with 20 bases left between them. Germline V gene sequence: CDR1 MNHEY, CDR2 SMNVEV (reference sequence). There are 17 residues in the CDR3. The CDR3 spells CASSVRGLGLFGNTIYF. As DNA, the CDR3 is TGTGCCAGCAGTGTCAGGGGTCTTGGGCTTTTTGGAAACACCATATATTTT.

This chain links TRBV5-4 with TRBJ1-2; D gene ambiguous. This CDR3 has 13 residues. Germline V lookup: CDR1 SGHNT, CDR2 YYREEE (reference sequence). The V end lost 3 bases, the J end lost 7 bases, and 13 bases lay between the germline ends. The chain's CDR3 is CASSSAPSGGYTF. DNA of the CDR3: TGTGCCAGCAGCTCGGCTCCCTCGGGTGGCTACACCTTC.

V is TRBV5-6 and J is TRBJ2-5; D not certain. The V gene lost 2 bases and the J gene lost 4 bases, with 12 bases spanning the gap. CDR1 and CDR2 (germline): SGHDT, YYEEEE. The CDR3 runs to 14 residues. CDR3 DNA: TGTGCCAGCAGCTTAGGCAGGAGCCCAGAGACCCAGTACTTC. Its protein is CASSLGRSPETQYF.

This chain uses TRBV29-1 with TRBJ2-1, with 11 bases aligning to TRBD2. V gave up 4 bases and J gave up 4 bases; unmatched junction bases: 12. Looked up from germline, CDR1 is SQVTM and CDR2 is ANQGSEA. This CDR3 is built from 17 residues. For the CDR3, the DNA is TGCAGCGTTGTTTCTAGCGGGGGGCCTTTCCTATACAATGAGCAGTTCTTC. Its translation is CSVVSSGGPFLYNEQFF.

This sequence joins TRBV5-4 and TRBJ1-2, with 7 bases lining up with TRBD1. V shed 4 bases and J 5 bases; nucleotides not matched to a gene: 11. The germline V gene encodes CDR1 SGHNT and CDR2 YYREEE (reference sequence). The CDR3 length is 15 residues. This CDR3 is CASSQGEGIEYGYTF. In DNA form, the CDR3 reads TGTGCCAGCAGCCAGGGGGAGGGGATAGAGTATGGCTACACCTTC.